Described below is a single TCR beta chain sequence and its context. This CDR3 is built from 14 residues. The V end lost 1 base, the J end lost 9 bases, and 10 bases lay between the germline ends. CDR1 and CDR2 from the germline V gene are LNHNV and YYDKDF (reference sequence). This specimen belongs to a study of CD8+ T cells in alopecia areata. Treatment given: oral pan-JAK inhibitor, 5-10 mg twice daily. RNA, once extracted, was reverse transcribed into cDNA for use as the sequencing template. The data were produced by immunoSEQ multiplex PCR, yet TCRdb's version contains in-frame clones alone and is incomplete. The table lists 250,000 to 350,000 clones, about 62% of them singletons.

V usage is TRBV15 and J usage is TRBJ1-6; possible D gene TRBD1, 5 bases. The origin of this receptor is a human donor with alopecia areata. The specimen comprised CD4+ T cells sorted from blood, sampled between weeks 51 and 54, from a patient treated with tofacitinib. The CDR3 sequence is CATSRADSPSPLHF. CDR3 DNA sequence: TGTGCCACCAGCAGAGCTGACAGTCCTTCACCCCTCCACTTT.